This TCR beta chain was sequenced for a study of blood T cell repertoires in COVID-19. Trimming shortened V by 7 bases and J by 6 bases, and 18 bases separated the two germline ends. This CDR3 contains 14 residues. The germline V gene encodes CDR1 SQVTM and CDR2 ANQGSEA. Donors were grouped by their self-reported clinical history. This clone was detected only once. Libraries were prepared by immunoSEQ multiplex PCR; TCRdb keeps only in-frame clonotypes and omits some of them. The sample records over 250,000 clones, roughly 80% being singletons. Sequenced: PBMCs or T cells enriched from blood (not recorded which). This rearrangement joins TRBV29-1 to TRBJ1-4; D is undetermined. This TCR was sampled from a middle-aged man who had been exposed to COVID-19. The CDR3 DNA reads as TGCAGCGGGGGTTTCGGGATTACTTATGAAAAACTGTTTTTT. This sequence encodes CSGGFGITYEKLFF. The full variable domain, rest sourced from reference TRBV29-1 and TRBJ1-4, is SAVISQKPSRDICQRGTSLTIQCQVDSQVTMMFWYRQQPGQSLTLIATANQGSEATYESGFVIDKFPISRPNLTFSTLTVSNMSPEDSSIYLCSGGFGITYEKLFFGSGTQLSVL.